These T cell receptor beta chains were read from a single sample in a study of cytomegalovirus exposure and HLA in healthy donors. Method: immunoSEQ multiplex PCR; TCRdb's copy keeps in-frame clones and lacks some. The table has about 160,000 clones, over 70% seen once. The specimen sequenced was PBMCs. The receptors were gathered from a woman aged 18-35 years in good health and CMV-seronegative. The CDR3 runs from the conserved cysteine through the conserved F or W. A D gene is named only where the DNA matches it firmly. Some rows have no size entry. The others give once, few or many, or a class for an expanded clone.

CDR3aa: CASSFGENTEAFF
CDR3nt: TGCGCCAGCAGCTTCGGAGAAAACACTGAAGCTTTCTTT
abundance: .
d_gene: .
len: 13
j_gene: TRBJ1-1
v_gene: TRBV5-1

CDR3aa: CASSGRTTDTQYF
CDR3nt: TGTGCCAGCAGCGGGAGGACCACAGATACGCAGTATTTT
abundance: .
d_gene: TRBD2
len: 13
j_gene: TRBJ2-3
v_gene: TRBV2

CDR3aa: CASSQEISGAPTDTQYF
CDR3nt: TGCGCCAGCAGCCAAGAGATCAGCGGGGCCCCCACAGATACGCAGTATTTT
abundance: .
d_gene: TRBD2
len: 17
j_gene: TRBJ2-3
v_gene: TRBV4-1

CDR3aa: CASSLALDRVNTEAFF
CDR3nt: TGTGCCAGCAGCTTAGCGTTAGACAGAGTGAACACTGAAGCTTTCTTT
abundance: .
d_gene: .
len: 16
j_gene: TRBJ1-1
v_gene: TRBV7-8

CDR3aa: CAWSVSLGQPQHF
CDR3nt: TGTGCCTGGAGTGTAAGCCTCGGTCAGCCCCAGCATTTT
abundance: .
d_gene: .
len: 13
j_gene: TRBJ1-5
v_gene: TRBV30

CDR3aa: CASSATSRAGSSYEQYF
CDR3nt: TGTGCCAGCAGTGCCACCTCTAGAGCGGGGAGCTCCTACGAGCAGTACTTC
abundance: .
d_gene: TRBD2
len: 17
j_gene: TRBJ2-7
v_gene: TRBV6-1

CDR3aa: CASSSLAGGADTQYF
CDR3nt: TGTGCCAGCAGTTCACTAGCGGGGGGGGCAGATACGCAGTATTTT
abundance: .
d_gene: TRBD2
len: 15
j_gene: TRBJ2-3
v_gene: TRBV28

CDR3aa: CASSDRGKGGGAFF
CDR3nt: TGTGCTAGCAGCGACAGGGGGAAGGGGGGGGGAGCTTTCTTT
abundance: .
d_gene: TRBD1
len: 14
j_gene: TRBJ1-1
v_gene: TRBV7-7

CDR3aa: CASSLVSRSNAFF
CDR3nt: TGCGCCAGCAGCTTGGTTTCTAGGAGTAACGCTTTCTTT
abundance: once
d_gene: .
len: 13
j_gene: TRBJ1-1
v_gene: TRBV5-1

CDR3aa: CASSVGNRAGEQYF
CDR3nt: TGTGCCAGCAGCGTAGGAAACAGGGCCGGCGAGCAGTACTTC
abundance: .
d_gene: .
len: 14
j_gene: TRBJ2-7
v_gene: TRBV9

CDR3aa: CASSLAGGSGSYNEQFF
CDR3nt: TGTGCCAGCAGCTTAGCGGGTGGATCAGGCTCCTACAATGAGCAGTTCTTC
abundance: .
d_gene: .
len: 17
j_gene: TRBJ2-1
v_gene: TRBV7-9

CDR3aa: CASSGGHRITYEQYF
CDR3nt: TGTGCCAGCAGTGGGGGACATCGAATAACCTACGAGCAGTACTTC
abundance: .
d_gene: .
len: 15
j_gene: TRBJ2-7
v_gene: TRBV28

CDR3aa: CASSLGGAAGVGYTF
CDR3nt: TGTGCCAGCAGCTTGGGCGGAGCCGCGGGAGTCGGCTACACCTTC
abundance: .
d_gene: .
len: 15
j_gene: TRBJ1-2
v_gene: TRBV5-4

CDR3aa: CASSWTDSYVYTF
CDR3nt: TGCGCCAGCAGCTGGACAGACAGCTATGTCTACACCTTC
abundance: .
d_gene: .
len: 13
j_gene: TRBJ1-2
v_gene: TRBV5-1

CDR3aa: CASSLSFLGGGTDTQYF
CDR3nt: TGTGCCAGCAGCTTATCCTTTTTAGGCGGGGGGACAGATACGCAGTATTTT
abundance: .
d_gene: TRBD2
len: 17
j_gene: TRBJ2-3
v_gene: TRBV7-6

CDR3aa: CSVERDRGLKTEAFF
CDR3nt: TGCAGCGTTGAACGGGACAGGGGGTTAAAAACTGAAGCTTTCTTT
abundance: .
d_gene: TRBD1
len: 15
j_gene: TRBJ1-1
v_gene: TRBV29-1

CDR3aa: CASSFSPLGDGQPQHF
CDR3nt: TGTGCCAGCAGCTTTTCTCCCCTCGGGGATGGTCAGCCCCAGCATTTT
abundance: .
d_gene: .
len: 16
j_gene: TRBJ1-5
v_gene: TRBV5-5

CDR3aa: CATSRDNTDSYYEQYF
CDR3nt: TGTGCCACCAGCAGAGACAACACCGACAGTTACTACGAGCAGTACTTC
abundance: once
d_gene: .
len: 16
j_gene: TRBJ2-7
v_gene: TRBV15

CDR3aa: CASSLLGNSGGSEQFF
CDR3nt: TGTGCCAGCAGTTTATTGGGAAATAGCGGGGGTAGTGAGCAGTTCTTC
abundance: .
d_gene: TRBD2
len: 16
j_gene: TRBJ2-1
v_gene: TRBV27

CDR3aa: CASKDRGSTEAFF
CDR3nt: TGTGCCAGCAAGGACAGGGGGTCCACTGAAGCTTTCTTT
abundance: .
d_gene: TRBD1
len: 13
j_gene: TRBJ1-1
v_gene: TRBV28

CDR3aa: CASSVAGGGSGANVLTF
CDR3nt: TGTGCCAGCAGCGTAGCCGGCGGGGGCTCTGGGGCCAACGTCCTGACTTTC
abundance: .
d_gene: TRBD2
len: 17
j_gene: TRBJ2-6
v_gene: TRBV9

CDR3aa: CASSEAGTPLGEQYF
CDR3nt: TGTGCCAGCAGTGAAGCGGGGACACCTTTGGGAGAGCAGTACTTC
abundance: .
d_gene: .
len: 15
j_gene: TRBJ2-7
v_gene: TRBV2

CDR3aa: CASSLAPPSRSETQYF
CDR3nt: TGTGCCAGCAGCTTAGCGCCTCCTAGCCGTAGTGAGACCCAGTACTTC
abundance: .
d_gene: .
len: 16
j_gene: TRBJ2-5
v_gene: TRBV7-6

CDR3aa: CASSYSKDLNYGYTF
CDR3nt: TGTGCCAGCAGTTACTCTAAAGATCTTAACTATGGCTACACCTTC
abundance: .
d_gene: .
len: 15
j_gene: TRBJ1-2
v_gene: TRBV10-3

CDR3aa: CASSTGTGNQPQHF
CDR3nt: TGTGCCAGCAGCACCGGGACAGGCAATCAGCCCCAGCATTTT
abundance: few
d_gene: TRBD1
len: 14
j_gene: TRBJ1-5
v_gene: TRBV7-9

CDR3aa: CASSLRSGTAIYGYTF
CDR3nt: TGTGCCAGCAGCTTAAGGTCCGGGACAGCGATCTATGGCTACACCTTC
abundance: once
d_gene: TRBD1
len: 16
j_gene: TRBJ1-2
v_gene: TRBV13

CDR3aa: CSVVGRGLNYGYTF
CDR3nt: TGCAGCGTTGTAGGCAGGGGGCTTAACTATGGCTACACCTTC
abundance: .
d_gene: TRBD1
len: 14
j_gene: TRBJ1-2
v_gene: TRBV29-1

CDR3aa: CASSYSRGNTEAFF
CDR3nt: TGTGCCAGCAGTTACTCCAGGGGGAATACTGAAGCTTTCTTT
abundance: .
d_gene: TRBD1
len: 14
j_gene: TRBJ1-1
v_gene: TRBV6-6

CDR3aa: CASSDTGRDNQPQHF
CDR3nt: TGTGCCAGCAGTGACACTGGACGGGATAATCAGCCCCAGCATTTT
abundance: .
d_gene: .
len: 15
j_gene: TRBJ1-5
v_gene: TRBV6-6

CDR3aa: CASSLDRGLGGYTF
CDR3nt: TGTGCCAGCAGCTTGGATCGGGGTTTGGGTGGCTACACCTTC
abundance: .
d_gene: .
len: 14
j_gene: TRBJ1-2
v_gene: TRBV5-6

CDR3aa: CASSVDRGTDTQYF
CDR3nt: TGCGCCAGCAGCGTGGACAGGGGCACAGATACGCAGTATTTT
abundance: .
d_gene: TRBD1
len: 14
j_gene: TRBJ2-3
v_gene: TRBV5-1

CDR3aa: CASSYTGVDTQYF
CDR3nt: TGTGCCAGCAGCTACACCGGGGTTGATACGCAGTATTTT
abundance: .
d_gene: .
len: 13
j_gene: TRBJ2-3
v_gene: TRBV7-2

CDR3aa: CASSPMAEAGNTIYF
CDR3nt: TGTGCCAGCTCACCTATGGCAGAGGCTGGAAACACCATATATTTT
abundance: .
d_gene: .
len: 15
j_gene: TRBJ1-3
v_gene: TRBV18

CDR3aa: CASRVGQGVGGYTF
CDR3nt: TGTGCCAGCAGGGTTGGACAGGGGGTTGGGGGCTACACCTTC
abundance: .
d_gene: TRBD1
len: 14
j_gene: TRBJ1-2
v_gene: TRBV28

CDR3aa: CASSTGTGNQPQHF
CDR3nt: TGTGCCAGCAGCACCGGGACAGGTAATCAGCCCCAGCATTTT
abundance: .
d_gene: TRBD1
len: 14
j_gene: TRBJ1-5
v_gene: TRBV2

CDR3aa: CASSLFVKGFYGYTF
CDR3nt: TGTGCCAGCAGCTTGTTTGTCAAGGGGTTCTATGGCTACACCTTC
abundance: .
d_gene: .
len: 15
j_gene: TRBJ1-2
v_gene: TRBV5-6

CDR3aa: CASSMVRDSYNSPLHF
CDR3nt: TGTGCCAGTAGTATGGTCCGGGACTCCTATAATTCACCCCTCCACTTT
abundance: .
d_gene: .
len: 16
j_gene: TRBJ1-6
v_gene: TRBV19

CDR3aa: CAWSSNSGNTIYF
CDR3nt: TGTGCCTGGAGTTCCAACTCTGGAAACACCATATATTTT
abundance: few
d_gene: .
len: 13
j_gene: TRBJ1-3
v_gene: TRBV30

CDR3aa: CASREAGGLYNEQFF
CDR3nt: TGCGCCAGCAGGGAAGCAGGGGGCCTTTACAATGAGCAGTTCTTC
abundance: .
d_gene: TRBD1
len: 15
j_gene: TRBJ2-1
v_gene: TRBV5-1